This entry concerns a single T cell receptor beta chain. What it recognizes is unknown. These data are taken from a study of OX40 agonist ivuxolimab in advanced cancers. As for the study in general: Patients with prior anti-PD-1, anti-PD-L1 or anti-CTLA-4 therapy were eligible; roughly 40% had some.

Study-level points and caveats: Normalized expansion of T-cell clones was also low for some nonresponders. Relative to CD4+, CD8+ T cells held more expanded clones on average. Antigen targets of the expanded peripheral T cells went undetermined.

V was pared by 6 bases and J by 4 bases, with 5 bases of the junction left unmatched. CDR1 is SNHLY and CDR2 is FYNNEI in the germline V gene. The CDR3 consists of 14 residues. Some clones are missing from TCRdb's copy, which holds only in-frame ones; the method was immunoSEQ multiplex PCR. The sample includes around 63,000 clones, about 88% of them seen just once. The sequence was collected from an adult with an advanced solid tumor such as melanoma, head and neck, liver or kidney cancer. This chain uses TRBV2 with TRBJ2-2; TRBD1 matches 7 bases. The specimen comprised CD4+ or CD8+ T cells sorted from blood, sampled in a trial of the OX40 agonist ivuxolimab. CDR3 sequence (DNA): TGTGCCAGCAGAGGGGGCGCGGGCACCGGGGAGCTGTTTTTT. This gives the protein CASRGGAGTGELFF.